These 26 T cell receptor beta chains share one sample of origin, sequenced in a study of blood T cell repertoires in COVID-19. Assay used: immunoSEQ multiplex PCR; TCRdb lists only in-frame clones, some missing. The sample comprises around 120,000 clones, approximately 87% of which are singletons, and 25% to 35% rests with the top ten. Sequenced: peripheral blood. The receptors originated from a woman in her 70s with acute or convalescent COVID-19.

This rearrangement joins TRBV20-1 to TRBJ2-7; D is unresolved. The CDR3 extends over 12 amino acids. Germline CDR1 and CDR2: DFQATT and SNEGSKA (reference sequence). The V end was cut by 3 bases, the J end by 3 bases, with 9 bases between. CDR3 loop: CSASSRGYEQYF. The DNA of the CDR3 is TGCAGTGCTAGTAGCAGAGGCTACGAGCAGTACTTC.

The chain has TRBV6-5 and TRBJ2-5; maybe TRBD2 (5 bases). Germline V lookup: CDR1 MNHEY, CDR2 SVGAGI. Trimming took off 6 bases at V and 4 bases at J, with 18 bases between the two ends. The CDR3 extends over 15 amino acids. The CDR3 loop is CASSYTLGGGETQYF. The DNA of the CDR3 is TGTGCCAGCAGCTATACCTTGGGCGGAGGAGAGACCCAGTACTTC.

In DNA form, the CDR3 reads TGTGCCAGCAGCTTGGCAGTGACAGGAGAGTACAATGAGCAGTTCTTC. Protein product: CASSLAVTGEYNEQFF. The V and J genes are TRBV5-4 and TRBJ2-1; D is possibly TRBD1 (6 bases). The CDR3 contains 16 residues. Trimming removed 0 bases at V and 4 bases at J, with 14 bases between. Germline-derived CDR1 and CDR2 are SGHNT and YYREEE (reference sequence). Complete variable domain (other parts from reference TRBV5-4 and TRBJ2-1): ETGVTQSPTHLIKTRGQQVTLRCSSQSGHNTVSWYQQALGQGPQFIFQYYREEENGRGNFPPRFSGLQFPNYSSELNVNALELDDSALYLCASSLAVTGEYNEQFFGPGTRLTVL.

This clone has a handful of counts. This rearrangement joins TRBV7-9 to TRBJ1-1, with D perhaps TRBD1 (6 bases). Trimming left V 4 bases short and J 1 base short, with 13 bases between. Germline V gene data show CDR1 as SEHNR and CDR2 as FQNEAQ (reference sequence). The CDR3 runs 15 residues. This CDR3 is CASSYSVGQNTEAFF. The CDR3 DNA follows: TGTGCCAGCAGCTACTCGGTGGGACAGAACACTGAAGCTTTCTTT.

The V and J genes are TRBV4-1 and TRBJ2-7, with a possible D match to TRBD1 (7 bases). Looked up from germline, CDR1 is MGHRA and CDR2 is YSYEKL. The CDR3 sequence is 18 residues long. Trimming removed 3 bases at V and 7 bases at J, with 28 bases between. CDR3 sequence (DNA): TGCGCCAGCAGCCAGACCAACTCCGGGACCAGGGGGGATGGAGAGCAGTACTTC. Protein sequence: CASSQTNSGTRGDGEQYF.

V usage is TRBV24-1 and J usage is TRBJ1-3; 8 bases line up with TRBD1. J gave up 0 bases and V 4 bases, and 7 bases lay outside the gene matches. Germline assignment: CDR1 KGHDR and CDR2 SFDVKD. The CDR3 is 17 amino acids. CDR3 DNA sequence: TGTGCCACCAGTGAATCCGGGACAGGACACTCTGGAAACACCATATATTTT. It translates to CATSESGTGHSGNTIYF.

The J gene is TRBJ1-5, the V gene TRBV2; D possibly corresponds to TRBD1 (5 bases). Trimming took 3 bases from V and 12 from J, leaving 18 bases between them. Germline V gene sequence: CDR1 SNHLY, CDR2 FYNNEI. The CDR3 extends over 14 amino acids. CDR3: CASSDQTAGPHQHF. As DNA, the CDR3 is TGTGCCAGCAGTGATCAGACAGCCGGTCCGCACCAGCATTTT.

The CDR3 DNA follows: TGTGCCAGCAGCTCGAGAGGACTAGCGGGGGCCTACGAGCAGTACTTC. This gives the protein CASSSRGLAGAYEQYF. The chain combines TRBV11-2 with TRBJ2-7; 13 bases fit TRBD2. Germline trimming cut 4 bases from V and 2 bases from J; bases unmatched to any gene: 5. The CDR3 totals 16 residues. Germline V CDR1 and CDR2: SGHAT, FQNNGV.

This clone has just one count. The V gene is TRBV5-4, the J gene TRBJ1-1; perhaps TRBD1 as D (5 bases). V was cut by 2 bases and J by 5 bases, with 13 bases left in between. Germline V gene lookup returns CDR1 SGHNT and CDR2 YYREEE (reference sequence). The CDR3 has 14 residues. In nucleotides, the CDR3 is TGTGCCAGCAGCTTAAAGGGGTTGGAGACTGAAGCTTTCTTT. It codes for CASSLKGLETEAFF.

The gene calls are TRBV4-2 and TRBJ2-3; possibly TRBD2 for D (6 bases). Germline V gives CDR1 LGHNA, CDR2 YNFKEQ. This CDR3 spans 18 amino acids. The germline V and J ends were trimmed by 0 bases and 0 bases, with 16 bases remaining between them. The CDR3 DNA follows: TGTGCCAGCAGCCAAGATCCGGCGACTAGAGCTAGCACAGATACGCAGTATTTT. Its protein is CASSQDPATRASTDTQYF.

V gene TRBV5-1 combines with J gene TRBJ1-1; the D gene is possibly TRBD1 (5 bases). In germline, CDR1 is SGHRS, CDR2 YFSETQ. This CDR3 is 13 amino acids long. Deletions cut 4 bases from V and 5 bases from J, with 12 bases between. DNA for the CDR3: TGCGCCAGCAGCGACCAGGGTGGGACTGAAGCTTTCTTT. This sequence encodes CASSDQGGTEAFF.

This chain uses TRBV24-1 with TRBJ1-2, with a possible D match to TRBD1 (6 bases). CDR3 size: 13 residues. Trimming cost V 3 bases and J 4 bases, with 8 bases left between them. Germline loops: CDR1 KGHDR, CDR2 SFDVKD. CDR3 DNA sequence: TGTGCCACCAGTGATGACAGGTCCTATGGCTACACCTTC. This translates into CATSDDRSYGYTF.

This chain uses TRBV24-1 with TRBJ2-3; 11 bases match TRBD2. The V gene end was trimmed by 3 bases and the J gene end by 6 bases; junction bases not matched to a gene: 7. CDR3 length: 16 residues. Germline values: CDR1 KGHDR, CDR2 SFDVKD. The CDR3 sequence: CATSDPSGGLMDTQYF. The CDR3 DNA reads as TGTGCCACCAGTGATCCTAGCGGGGGGTTGATGGATACGCAGTATTTT.

The CDR3 sequence is CASSLDGRANEKLFF. Written as DNA, the CDR3 is TGTGCCAGCAGCTTAGATGGCAGGGCGAATGAAAAACTGTTTTTT. This chain uses TRBV7-9 with TRBJ1-4; TRBD1 might be the D (5 bases). The V and J ends lost 1 base and 5 bases respectively, with 11 bases between them. This CDR3 has 15 amino acids. Germline V lookup: CDR1 SEHNR, CDR2 FQNEAQ (reference sequence).

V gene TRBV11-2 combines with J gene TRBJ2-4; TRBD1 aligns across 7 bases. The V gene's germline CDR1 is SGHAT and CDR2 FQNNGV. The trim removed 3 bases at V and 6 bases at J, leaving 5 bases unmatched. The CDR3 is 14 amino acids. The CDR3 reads CASSLGTVINIQYF. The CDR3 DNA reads TGTGCCAGCAGCTTGGGGACAGTGATAAACATTCAGTACTTC.

This CDR3 is CASSYPAETGIYGYTF. The DNA for the CDR3 is TGTGCCAGCAGTTACCCGGCAGAGACAGGGATCTATGGCTACACCTTC. The chain employs TRBV6-5 and TRBJ1-2; 7 bases are shared with TRBD1. CDR3 size: 16 residues. Germline loops: CDR1 MNHEY, CDR2 SVGAGI. V was pared by 2 bases and J by 4 bases, with 10 bases of the junction left unmatched.

In DNA, the CDR3 is TGTGCCACCAGTGATTCCGGACGTGGCGGGCGGACCCAGTACTTC. Translated, it gives CATSDSGRGGRTQYF. This chain uses TRBV24-1 with TRBJ2-5, with D tentatively TRBD2 (5 bases). V shed 2 bases and J shed 7 bases, with 16 bases lying between them. The CDR3 extends over 15 amino acids. CDR1 is KGHDR, CDR2 SFDVKD, per germline.

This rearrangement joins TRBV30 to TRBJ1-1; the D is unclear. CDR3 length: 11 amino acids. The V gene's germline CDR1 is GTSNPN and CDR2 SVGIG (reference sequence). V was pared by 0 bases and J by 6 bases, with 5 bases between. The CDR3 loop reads CAWSVLAEAFF. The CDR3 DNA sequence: TGTGCCTGGAGTGTACTGGCTGAAGCTTTCTTT.

The CDR3 coding sequence is TGTGCCATCAGTGATGGGGGGAATTCACCCCTCCACTTT. Its translation: CAISDGGNSPLHF. The chain joins TRBV10-3 to TRBJ1-6; D is possibly TRBD1 (5 bases). Germline lookup yields CDR1 ENHRY and CDR2 SYGVKD. V gave up 3 bases and J gave up 7 bases, with 7 bases separating them. The CDR3 totals 13 residues.

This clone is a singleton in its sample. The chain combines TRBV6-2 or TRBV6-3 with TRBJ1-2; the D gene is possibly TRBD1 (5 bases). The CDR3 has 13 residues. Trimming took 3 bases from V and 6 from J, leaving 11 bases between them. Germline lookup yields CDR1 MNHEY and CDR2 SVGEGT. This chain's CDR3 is CASSYFQGHGYTF. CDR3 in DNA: TGTGCCAGCAGTTATTTCCAGGGCCATGGCTACACCTTC.

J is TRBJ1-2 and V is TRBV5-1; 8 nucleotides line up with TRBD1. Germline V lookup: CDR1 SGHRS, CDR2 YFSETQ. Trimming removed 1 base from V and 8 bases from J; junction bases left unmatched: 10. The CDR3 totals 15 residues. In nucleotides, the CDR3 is TGCGCCAGCAGCTTGCGACAGACAGGGGATCGGGGCTACACCTTC. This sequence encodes CASSLRQTGDRGYTF.

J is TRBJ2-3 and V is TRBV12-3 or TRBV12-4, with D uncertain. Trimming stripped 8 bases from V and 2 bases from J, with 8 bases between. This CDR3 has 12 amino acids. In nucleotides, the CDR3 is TGTGCCAGCCTCGGTCTCACAGATACGCAGTATTTT. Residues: CASLGLTDTQYF.

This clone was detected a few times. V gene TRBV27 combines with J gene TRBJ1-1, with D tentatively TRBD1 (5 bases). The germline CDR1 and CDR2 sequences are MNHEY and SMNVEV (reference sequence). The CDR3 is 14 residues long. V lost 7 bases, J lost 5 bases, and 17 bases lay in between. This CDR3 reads CASTPRGWGTEAFF. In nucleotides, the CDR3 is TGTGCCAGCACGCCGCGGGGCTGGGGGACTGAAGCTTTCTTT.

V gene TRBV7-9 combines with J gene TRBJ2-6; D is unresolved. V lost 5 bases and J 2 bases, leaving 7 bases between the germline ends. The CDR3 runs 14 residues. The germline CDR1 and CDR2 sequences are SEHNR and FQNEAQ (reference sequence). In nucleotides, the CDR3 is TGTGCCAGCAGCGCTGGCCCTGGGGCCAACGTCCTGACTTTC. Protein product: CASSAGPGANVLTF.

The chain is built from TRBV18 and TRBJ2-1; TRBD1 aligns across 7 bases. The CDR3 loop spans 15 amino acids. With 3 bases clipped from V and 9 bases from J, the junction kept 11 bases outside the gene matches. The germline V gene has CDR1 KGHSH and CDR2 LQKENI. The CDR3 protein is CASSPEGRGRFEQFF. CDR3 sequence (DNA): TGTGCCAGCTCACCCGAGGGTAGGGGGCGGTTTGAGCAGTTCTTC.

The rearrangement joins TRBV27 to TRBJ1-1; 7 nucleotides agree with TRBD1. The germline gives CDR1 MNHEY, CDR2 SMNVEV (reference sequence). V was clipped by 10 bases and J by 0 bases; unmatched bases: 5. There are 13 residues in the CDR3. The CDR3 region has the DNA TGTGCCATACGGGACAGAATGAACACTGAAGCTTTCTTT. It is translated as CAIRDRMNTEAFF.